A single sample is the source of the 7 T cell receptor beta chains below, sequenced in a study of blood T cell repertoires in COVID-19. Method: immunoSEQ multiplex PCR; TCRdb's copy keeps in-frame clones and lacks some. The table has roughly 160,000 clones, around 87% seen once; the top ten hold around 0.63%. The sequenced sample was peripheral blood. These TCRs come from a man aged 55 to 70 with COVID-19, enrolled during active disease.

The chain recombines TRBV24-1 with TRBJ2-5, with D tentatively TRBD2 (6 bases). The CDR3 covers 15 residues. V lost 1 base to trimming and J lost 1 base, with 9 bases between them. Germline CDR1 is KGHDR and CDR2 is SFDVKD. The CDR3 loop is CATSDFGSSQETQYF. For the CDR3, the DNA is TGTGCCACCAGTGATTTCGGGAGTTCCCAAGAGACCCAGTACTTC.

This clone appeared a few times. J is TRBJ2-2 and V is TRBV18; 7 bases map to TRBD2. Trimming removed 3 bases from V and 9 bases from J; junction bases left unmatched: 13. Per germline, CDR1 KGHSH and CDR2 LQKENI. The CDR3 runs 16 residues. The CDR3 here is CASSPGLAATAWELFF. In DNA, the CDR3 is TGTGCCAGCTCACCTGGGCTAGCGGCAACGGCGTGGGAGCTGTTTTTT.

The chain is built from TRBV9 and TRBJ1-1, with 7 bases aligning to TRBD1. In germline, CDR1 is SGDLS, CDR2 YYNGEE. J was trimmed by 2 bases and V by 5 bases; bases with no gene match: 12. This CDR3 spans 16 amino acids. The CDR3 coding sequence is TGTGCCAGCAGTGAGCCTAAGGGACAGCCTAACACTGAAGCTTTCTTT. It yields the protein CASSEPKGQPNTEAFF.

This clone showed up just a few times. CDR3 bases: TGTGCCAGCTCACCACCGGACAGGGGATCGGCTCAGCCCCAGCATTTT. The encoded protein is CASSPPDRGSAQPQHF. J is TRBJ1-5 and V is TRBV18, with TRBD1 matching 9 bases. Germline CDR1 is KGHSH and CDR2 is LQKENI. This CDR3 spans 16 amino acids. Trimming at V came to 0 bases and at J to 6 bases, leaving 6 bases not matched to a gene.

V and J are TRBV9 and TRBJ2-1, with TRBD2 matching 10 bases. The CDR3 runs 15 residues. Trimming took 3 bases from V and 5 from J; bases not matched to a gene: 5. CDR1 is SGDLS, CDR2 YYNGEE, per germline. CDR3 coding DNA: TGTGCCAGCAGCGCATGGACTAGCGGTAACAATGAGCAGTTCTTC. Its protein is CASSAWTSGNNEQFF.

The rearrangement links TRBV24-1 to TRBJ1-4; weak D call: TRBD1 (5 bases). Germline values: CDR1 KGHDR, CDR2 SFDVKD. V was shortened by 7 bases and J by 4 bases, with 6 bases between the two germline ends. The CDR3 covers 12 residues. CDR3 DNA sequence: TGTGCCACCAGAGACAGTAATGAAAAACTGTTTTTT. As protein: CATRDSNEKLFF.

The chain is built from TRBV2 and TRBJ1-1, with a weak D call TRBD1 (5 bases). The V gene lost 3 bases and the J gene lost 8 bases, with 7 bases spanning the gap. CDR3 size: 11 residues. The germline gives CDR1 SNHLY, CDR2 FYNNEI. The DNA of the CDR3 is TGTGCCAGCAGTGAGCAGGGAGAAGCTTTCTTT. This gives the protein CASSEQGEAFF.